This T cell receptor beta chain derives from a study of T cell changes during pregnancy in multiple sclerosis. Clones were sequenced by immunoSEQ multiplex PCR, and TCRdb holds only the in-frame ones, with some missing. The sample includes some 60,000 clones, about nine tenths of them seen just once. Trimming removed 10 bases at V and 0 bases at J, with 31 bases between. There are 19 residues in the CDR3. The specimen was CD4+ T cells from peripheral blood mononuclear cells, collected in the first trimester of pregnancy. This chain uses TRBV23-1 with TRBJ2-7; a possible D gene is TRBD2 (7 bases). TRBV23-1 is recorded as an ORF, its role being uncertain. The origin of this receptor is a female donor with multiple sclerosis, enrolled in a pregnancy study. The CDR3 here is CATTSLGGAPTPSSYEQYF. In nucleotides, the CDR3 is TGCGCCACCACCTCCCTGGGGGGGGCGCCAACCCCGAGCTCCTACGAGCAGTACTTC.